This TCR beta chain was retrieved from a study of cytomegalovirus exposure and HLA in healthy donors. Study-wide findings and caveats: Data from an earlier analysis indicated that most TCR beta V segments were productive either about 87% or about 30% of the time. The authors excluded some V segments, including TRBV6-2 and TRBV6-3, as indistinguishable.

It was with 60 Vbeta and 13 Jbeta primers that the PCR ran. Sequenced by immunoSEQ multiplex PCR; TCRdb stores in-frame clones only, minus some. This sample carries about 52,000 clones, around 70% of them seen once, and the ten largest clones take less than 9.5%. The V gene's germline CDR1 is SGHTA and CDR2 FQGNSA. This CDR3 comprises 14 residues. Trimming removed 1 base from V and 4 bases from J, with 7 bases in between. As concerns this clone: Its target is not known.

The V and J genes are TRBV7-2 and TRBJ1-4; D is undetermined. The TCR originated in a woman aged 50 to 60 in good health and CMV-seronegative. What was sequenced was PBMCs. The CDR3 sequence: CASSLGRGNEKLFF. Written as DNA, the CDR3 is TGTGCCAGCAGCTTAGGTCGGGGTAATGAAAAACTGTTTTTT.